This TCR beta chain was recorded in a study of CD8+CD57+ T cells in acquired aplastic anemia. Patients included in sequencing had previously demonstrated CD8+CD57+ cell expansion by flow cytometry. CDR3 and TCR beta VDJ profiling relied on genomic DNA as the template. One entry per CDR3 protein, called by TCRdb with MiXCR from the reads. The profile shows about 150,000 distinct CDR3 sequences, about 52% of them singletons. The receptor was isolated from a human donor with aplastic anemia. The sample comprised sorted CD4+, CD8+, or CD8+CD57+ T cells (not recorded which) from PBMCs.

CDR3 in amino acids: CASSLGRGGTIYF. The CDR3 DNA reads as TGTGCCAGCAGCTTGGGCAGGGGAGGCACCATATATTTT. The J gene is TRBJ1-3, the V gene TRBV2; the D gene is possibly TRBD1 (6 bases). The V gene lost 6 bases and the J gene lost 9 bases, with 15 bases spanning the gap. CDR1 is SNHLY, CDR2 FYNNEI, per germline. CDR3 length: 13 amino acids. Complete variable domain (other parts from reference TRBV2 and TRBJ1-3): EPEVTQTPSHQVTQMGQEVILRCVPISNHLYFYWYRQILGQKVEFLVSFYNNEISEKSEIFDDQFSVERPDGSNFTLKIRSTKLEDSAMYFCASSLGRGGTIYFGEGSWLTVV.